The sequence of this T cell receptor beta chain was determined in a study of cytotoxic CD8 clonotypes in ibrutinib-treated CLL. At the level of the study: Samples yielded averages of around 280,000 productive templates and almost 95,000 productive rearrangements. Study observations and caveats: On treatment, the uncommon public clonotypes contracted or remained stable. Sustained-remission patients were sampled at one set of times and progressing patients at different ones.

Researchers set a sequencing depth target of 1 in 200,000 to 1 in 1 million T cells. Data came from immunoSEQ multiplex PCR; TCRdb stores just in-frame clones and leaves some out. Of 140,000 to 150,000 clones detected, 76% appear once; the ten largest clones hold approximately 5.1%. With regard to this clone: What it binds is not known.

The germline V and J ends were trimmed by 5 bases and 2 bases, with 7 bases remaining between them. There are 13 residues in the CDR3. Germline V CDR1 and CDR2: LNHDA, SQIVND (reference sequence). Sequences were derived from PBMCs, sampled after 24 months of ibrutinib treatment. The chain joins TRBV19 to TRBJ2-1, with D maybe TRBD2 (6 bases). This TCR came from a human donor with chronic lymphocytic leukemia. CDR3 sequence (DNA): TGTGCCAGTAGTGGCGGGGCCTACAATGAGCAGTTCTTC. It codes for CASSGGAYNEQFF.